The 4 T cell receptor beta chains listed next were all sequenced from one sample in a study of CD8+CD57+ T cells in acquired aplastic anemia. Patients selected for sequencing had displayed CD8+CD57+ cell expansion by flow cytometry. The template used for profiling TCR beta VDJ and CDR3 was genomic DNA. Via MiXCR, TCRdb re-called the reads, giving one row per CDR3 protein. This table holds roughly 290,000 distinct CDR3 sequences, roughly 53% found once. Sequencing used sorted CD4+, CD8+, or CD8+CD57+ T cells (not recorded which) from PBMCs. The receptors derive from a human donor with aplastic anemia.

The chain joins TRBV6-5 to TRBJ2-3; 10 positions agree with TRBD1. Germline loops: CDR1 MNHEY, CDR2 SVGAGI. CDR3 length: 16 amino acids. The trim removed 5 bases at V and 1 base at J, leaving 6 bases unmatched. The CDR3 bases are TGTGCCAGCAGTGACAGGGGGCTAACAGGCACAGATACGCAGTATTTT. The encoded protein is CASSDRGLTGTDTQYF.

This clonotype was detected many times. The genes are TRBV6-6 and TRBJ2-1, with 9 bases identical to TRBD2. The CDR3 has 16 residues. CDR1 is MNHNY and CDR2 is SVGAGI in the germline V gene (reference sequence). The ends lost 6 bases at V and 3 bases at J; junction bases unmatched: 9. CDR3 DNA sequence: TGTGCCAGCAGCTCGACTAGCGGCGGGAACTACAATGAGCAGTTCTTC. It encodes CASSSTSGGNYNEQFF.

Points on this clonotype: A much larger clone lies one base from this, so it may be a read error. This chain links TRBV6-4 with TRBJ2-1, with TRBD1 as a possible D gene (7 bases). The CDR3 is made up of 14 amino acids. Germline V gene sequence: CDR1 MRHNA, CDR2 SNTAGT. The CDR3 DNA reads as TGTGCCAGCAGTGACCAGGGGGGCTACAGTGAGCAGTTCTTC. Translated, it gives CASSDQGGYSEQFF.

The chain is built from TRBV12-3 or TRBV12-4 and TRBJ1-1; D uncertain. Trimming left V 10 bases short and J 0 bases short, with 15 bases between. The CDR3 spans 14 residues. The DNA of the CDR3 is TGTGCCACCAGCGACGCACCTATGAACACTGAAGCTTTCTTT. Protein: CATSDAPMNTEAFF.